These T cell receptor beta chains were read from a single sample in a study of blood T cell repertoires in COVID-19. The assay was immunoSEQ multiplex PCR, and TCRdb's table has in-frame clones only and misses some. In the table there are approximately 250,000 clones, 75% to 90% of which are singletons. Specimen: peripheral blood. These receptors were obtained from a woman aged 70-85 years with COVID-19, enrolled during active disease. Both conserved end residues are part of each CDR3. The D gene is left open where the match is weak. Where a row states a size, it is once, few, many or the class of an expanded clone; other rows omit it.

j_gene | abundance | d_gene | v_gene | CDR3nt | CDR3aa
TRBJ1-2 | - | TRBD1 | TRBV28 | TGTGCCAGCAGTTCGGGACAGGGGACTGAGGGCTACACCTTC | CASSSGQGTEGYTF
TRBJ2-6 | - | - | TRBV5-8 | TGTGCCAGCAGCTCGGGGGGCGCTGGGGCCAACGTCCTGACTTTC | CASSSGGAGANVLTF
TRBJ2-1 | - | TRBD1 | TRBV9 | TGTGCCAGCAGCGTTCCACCGAGGACAGGGTACAATGAGCAGTTCTTC | CASSVPPRTGYNEQFF
TRBJ2-3 | - | TRBD2 | TRBV4-1 | TGCGCCAGCAGCCGCCGACTAGCGGGGGGTATAACCTCTACCACAGATACGCAGTATTTT | CASSRRLAGGITSTTDTQYF
TRBJ2-7 | - | - | TRBV24-1 | TGTGCCACCAGTGACCCCCACAGGGAATACGAGCAGTACTTC | CATSDPHREYEQYF
TRBJ1-1 | - | TRBD1 | TRBV5-1 | TGCGCCAGCAGCTTGAGGGCAGGGGGCGGTGAGACTGAAGCTTTCTTT | CASSLRAGGGETEAFF
TRBJ1-2 | - | TRBD1 | TRBV5-8 | TGTGCCAGCAGCCCTTCGGACAGGGTCATCTATGGCTACACCTTC | CASSPSDRVIYGYTF
TRBJ2-7 | - | TRBD1 | TRBV3-1/TRBV3-2 | TGTGCCAGCAGCTTCGACAGGGGCTACGAGCAGTACTTC | CASSFDRGYEQYF
TRBJ1-2 | - | - | TRBV2 | TGTGCCGGCCGGTCGGACAGTTCGTTAGGCTACACCTTC | CAGRSDSSLGYTF
TRBJ1-1 | - | TRBD1 | TRBV19 | TGTGCCAGTAGTATCGGACAGGGAAGGACTGAAGCTTTCTTT | CASSIGQGRTEAFF
TRBJ2-2 | - | - | TRBV29-1 | TGCAGCGTCGGGTGGGCCGGGGAGCTGTTTTTT | CSVGWAGELFF
TRBJ2-3 | - | - | TRBV28 | TGTGCCACCGTCCTACGGGAAACGCAGTATTTT | CATVLRETQYF
TRBJ1-1 | - | TRBD1 | TRBV6-5 | TGTGCCAGCAGTTTACGGACAGGGGGTACTGAAGCTTTCTTT | CASSLRTGGTEAFF
TRBJ1-3 | - | TRBD1 | TRBV2 | TGTGCCAGCACTCCGGGACAGGGACTTTACTCTGGAAACACCATATATTTT | CASTPGQGLYSGNTIYF
TRBJ2-5 | - | TRBD2 | TRBV5-4 | TGTGCCAGCAGCTACACAGCGGGGGGGTTTGTAGAGACCCAGTACTTC | CASSYTAGGFVETQYF
TRBJ2-7 | - | - | TRBV14 | TGTGCCAGCAGCCAAGGATCTACGCAGCAGTACTTC | CASSQGSTQQYF
TRBJ2-1 | - | - | TRBV6-2/TRBV6-3 | TGTGCCAGCAGTTACGAGGGGGGGCCTCTCAATGAGCAGTTCTTC | CASSYEGGPLNEQFF
TRBJ2-7 | - | - | TRBV5-1 | TGCGCCAGCAGCTTGGATCAAGGCGGCGAGCAGTACTTC | CASSLDQGGEQYF
TRBJ2-1 | - | - | TRBV7-2 | TGTGCCAGCAGCTTGCTAGGAGGTAACGATGAGCAGTTCTTC | CASSLLGGNDEQFF
TRBJ2-7 | - | TRBD2 | TRBV24-1 | TGTGCCACCAGTGACTCAGAGCGGGGGGGCTTCGAGCAGTACTTC | CATSDSERGGFEQYF
TRBJ2-7 | - | - | TRBV3-1/TRBV3-2 | TGTGCCAGCAGCCGCACTTACTCCTACGAGCAGTACTTC | CASSRTYSYEQYF
TRBJ1-6 | - | - | TRBV7-6 | TGTGCCAGCAGCTGGGCTGATAATTCACCCCTCCACTTT | CASSWADNSPLHF
TRBJ2-3 | few | - | TRBV29-1 | TGCAGCGTCCGGGAAGGAGCGCAGTATTTT | CSVREGAQYF
TRBJ2-5 | - | - | TRBV30 | TGTGCCTGGAGTGTACTATCAGGGAAAGGGACCCAGTACTTC | CAWSVLSGKGTQYF
TRBJ1-1 | - | - | TRBV19 | TGTGCCAGTAGTATAGTGGCAGGAACGAACACTGAAGCTTTCTTT | CASSIVAGTNTEAFF
TRBJ1-2 | - | - | TRBV18 | TGTGCCAGCTCACCGGGGAGTACGGACTATGGCTACACCTTC | CASSPGSTDYGYTF
TRBJ2-7 | - | TRBD1 | TRBV28 | TGTGCCAGCAGTTTTGGGACAGGGGAGAAAACCTACGAGCAGTACTTC | CASSFGTGEKTYEQYF
TRBJ2-1 | - | - | TRBV30 | TGTGCCTGGAGCCAGGACAGTTACAATGAGCAGTTCTTC | CAWSQDSYNEQFF
TRBJ1-2 | - | TRBD1 | TRBV28 | TGTGCCAGCAGTGGACAGGCACAGTATGGCTACACCTTC | CASSGQAQYGYTF
TRBJ1-6 | - | - | TRBV12-3/TRBV12-4 | TGTGCCAGCAGTTTAGCGTTTGGCGGACCCCTCCACTTT | CASSLAFGGPLHF
TRBJ2-7 | - | - | TRBV5-6 | TGTGCCAGCAGCCAACACAGGGACATTGAGATACGCTACGAGCAGTACTTC | CASSQHRDIEIRYEQYF
TRBJ1-2 | once | - | TRBV6-5 | TGTGCCAGCAGTTCACAGGAGCACGGCTACACCTTC | CASSSQEHGYTF
TRBJ1-4 | - | TRBD1 | TRBV2 | TGTGCCAGCAGTGACAGGGGGCGGGAAAAACTGTTTTTT | CASSDRGREKLFF
TRBJ1-2 | - | TRBD1 | TRBV9 | TGTGCCAGCAGCGTCCCTCCGACAGGGCCCGACTATGGCTACACCTTC | CASSVPPTGPDYGYTF
TRBJ2-1 | - | TRBD2 | TRBV19 | TGTGCCAGTAGTATCCCCGGCGGGGGTCCCTACAATGAGCAGTTCTTC | CASSIPGGGPYNEQFF
TRBJ1-2 | - | TRBD1 | TRBV19 | TGTGCCAGTAGTTCAGGGGGCGGGAACTATGGCTACACCTTC | CASSSGGGNYGYTF
TRBJ1-1 | - | - | TRBV29-1 | TGCAGCGCCAGGGACACAATGAACACTGAAGCTTTCTTT | CSARDTMNTEAFF
TRBJ2-1 | - | TRBD1 | TRBV6-4 | TGTGCCAGCAGCAGAACAGGGGGCGCGAACAATGAGCAGTTCTTC | CASSRTGGANNEQFF
TRBJ2-3 | - | TRBD1 | TRBV13 | TGTGCCGCTACTCCGCCGGGACAGGGAGCAGATACGCAGTATTTT | CAATPPGQGADTQYF
TRBJ1-2 | - | - | TRBV6-5 | TGTGCCAGCGCGACGGGGGTTTCTGGTGGCTACACCTTC | CASATGVSGGYTF
TRBJ1-6 | - | TRBD1 | TRBV5-8 | TGTGCCAGCAGCCTGTCCGGGACAGGTACCTCACCCCTCCACTTT | CASSLSGTGTSPLHF
TRBJ2-7 | - | - | TRBV10-3 | TGTGCCATCAGCCCCTCAGGGGAGAGGAGTAAGCAGTACTTC | CAISPSGERSKQYF
TRBJ1-2 | - | - | TRBV21-1 | TGTGCCAGCAGCCCCATCTGGGCAGGGGGCGGATTCGGCTACACCTTC | CASSPIWAGGGFGYTF
TRBJ1-2 | - | - | TRBV29-1 | TGCAGCGTGACGGGTACAGCGGGGGGCTACACCTTC | CSVTGTAGGYTF
TRBJ2-7 | - | - | TRBV5-6 | TGTGCCAGCAGCGAGGCGCCCAACTTAGGTATCGAGCAGTACTTC | CASSEAPNLGIEQYF
TRBJ1-1 | - | - | TRBV30 | TGTGCCCGTAAAGAAAGCGGAATGAACACTGAAGCTTTCTTT | CARKESGMNTEAFF
TRBJ1-5 | - | TRBD1 | TRBV19 | TGTGCCACGGACAGGGACTTTAGCAATCAGCCCCAGCATTTT | CATDRDFSNQPQHF